The present entry profiles one T cell receptor (beta chain) with its context. Gene labels here are mouse ones. The CDR3 end is not reached by the read, which stops 4 residues before it; the germline J gene fills it in. This entry comes from a study of CD8+ T cells in alopecia areata. Study summary: C3H/HeJ donors aged about 6-12 months with spontaneous alopecia supplied skin grafted onto roughly 7-11-week-old female C3H/HeJ mice.

The authors sorted pooled cutaneous lymph node cells using CD4, CD8alpha, NKG2D, NKG2ACE and other markers. cDNA serving as the sequencing template came from extracted, reverse transcribed RNA. Assay: immunoSEQ multiplex PCR; the TCRdb copy retains only in-frame clones and omits some. The sample contains about 300,000 clones, none of them singletons. The CDR3 loop spans 14 amino acids. V lost 4 bases, J lost 3 bases, and 4 bases stayed unmatched. The V gene's germline CDR1 is NNHDY and CDR2 SYVADS. This TCR came from a C3H/HeJ mouse with alopecia areata. This strain's MHC haplotype is H2-k. The chain couples TRBV13-3 to TRBJ2-1; 7 bases line up with TRBD1. Input material: CD4+ T cells sorted from a lymph node. This chain's CDR3 is CASSTRDSYAEQFF. The CDR3 DNA, read in part, is TGTGCCAGCAGTACCCGGGACAGCTATGCT.